The 32 T cell receptor beta chains listed next were all sequenced from one sample in a study of blood T cell repertoires in COVID-19. The assay was immunoSEQ multiplex PCR, and TCRdb's table has in-frame clones only and misses some. The sample has 250,000 to 300,000 clones, approximately 91% seen once; the top ten hold about 2.2%. Sequenced material: peripheral blood. These receptor sequences come from a woman aged 30 to 39 with COVID-19, enrolled during active disease.

This chain connects TRBV5-4 to TRBJ2-1, with 14 positions matching TRBD2. The J segment lost 2 bases and the V segment lost 6 bases, leaving 10 bases of the junction unmatched. The length of the CDR3 is 18 residues. Per the germline V gene, CDR1 is SGHNT and CDR2 is YYREEE (reference sequence). CDR3 bases: TGTGCCAGCACCTACCAGGGACTAGCGGGAGTAACCTACAATGAGCAGTTCTTC. Residues: CASTYQGLAGVTYNEQFF.

This clone was seen just once. The chain employs TRBV18 and TRBJ2-3, with TRBD2 matching over 12 bases. Germline CDR1 KGHSH, CDR2 LQKENI. CDR3 length equals 17 residues. J was trimmed by 2 bases and V by 2 bases; bases with no gene match: 5. The CDR3 protein is CASSPIGLAGNTDTQYF. CDR3 DNA sequence: TGTGCCAGCTCACCAATCGGACTAGCGGGAAACACAGATACGCAGTATTTT.

The gene calls are TRBV5-1 and TRBJ2-5; TRBD2 aligns across 10 bases. V was clipped by 3 bases and J by 5 bases; unmatched bases: 16. Germline V CDR1 and CDR2: SGHRS, YFSETQ. The CDR3 sequence is 18 residues long. CDR3 protein: CASSSTSGLAGERETQYF. The CDR3 nucleotides are TGCGCCAGCAGCTCAACCTCGGGGCTAGCGGGAGAGAGGGAGACCCAGTACTTC.

The chain couples TRBV19 to TRBJ1-2; 11 bases agree with TRBD1. The germline V gene encodes CDR1 LNHDA and CDR2 SQIVND (reference sequence). The CDR3 totals 14 residues. Trimming cost V 6 bases and J 5 bases; bases outside gene matches: 5. CDR3 DNA: TGTGCCAGTAGCGGGACAGGGGGTGGATATGGCTACACCTTC. The encoded protein is CASSGTGGGYGYTF.

Only one count was recorded for this clone. This rearrangement joins TRBV27 to TRBJ1-2, with D possibly matching TRBD1 (5 bases). Trimming left V 6 bases short and J 8 bases short, with 13 bases between. The V gene's germline CDR1 is MNHEY and CDR2 SMNVEV (reference sequence). This CDR3 has 12 amino acids. In DNA, the CDR3 is TGTGCCAGCAGGAAGATTAGGGGAGGCTACACCTTC. Residues: CASRKIRGGYTF.

V usage is TRBV19 and J usage is TRBJ2-1; D is perhaps TRBD2 (6 bases). The germline V and J ends were trimmed by 5 bases and 5 bases, with 10 bases remaining between them. Germline V gene data show CDR1 as LNHDA and CDR2 as SQIVND (reference sequence). The length of the CDR3 is 13 residues. The DNA for the CDR3 is TGTGCCAGTAGTGCCGGGAGCCACAATGAGCAGTTCTTC. It encodes CASSAGSHNEQFF.

The rearrangement links TRBV27 to TRBJ2-3; tentative D call: TRBD2 (5 bases). Germline CDR1 is MNHEY and CDR2 is SMNVEV (reference sequence). The germline V and J ends were trimmed by 5 bases and 2 bases, with 23 bases remaining between them. The CDR3 covers 18 residues. The CDR3 DNA sequence: TGTGCCAGCAGTACAAGGTACTACAGCGGCTACTACACAGATACGCAGTATTTT. Protein sequence: CASSTRYYSGYYTDTQYF.

The chain uses TRBV12-3 or TRBV12-4 and TRBJ2-1; D not certain. CDR3 length: 11 residues. With 2 bases removed from V and 8 bases from J, the gap between germline ends came to 4 bases. CDR3 loop: CASSLNYEQFF. The CDR3 bases are TGTGCCAGCAGTTTAAACTATGAGCAGTTCTTC.

This chain connects TRBV5-5 to TRBJ1-5; 11 bases agree with TRBD1. CDR3 length: 18 amino acids. Germline trimming cut 4 bases from V and 6 bases from J; bases unmatched to any gene: 15. CDR1 SGHKS and CDR2 YYEKEE come from the germline V gene (reference sequence). CDR3 sequence reads: CASSPYAGTGGPGQPQHF. For the CDR3, the DNA is TGTGCCAGCAGCCCCTACGCCGGGACAGGGGGTCCCGGTCAGCCCCAGCATTTT.

To note about this clone: The germline gene is not matched at one end of the junction; a read error may be the cause. The chain combines TRBV6-1 with TRBJ2-1, with 7 bases matching TRBD1. The CDR3 contains 15 residues. Germline V lookup: CDR1 MNHNS, CDR2 SASEGT. This CDR3 reads CASSEEGTAYNEQFF. CDR3 coding DNA: TGTGCCAGCAGCGAAGAGGGGACAGCTTACAATGAGCAGTTCTTC.

This chain uses TRBV11-2 with TRBJ2-3; D gene ambiguous. Germline CDR1 and CDR2: SGHAT and FQNNGV. The V end lost 5 bases, the J end lost 4 bases, and 7 bases lay between the germline ends. CDR3 size: 12 residues. The CDR3 protein is CASSRVADTQYF. CDR3 nucleotides: TGTGCCAGCAGCCGTGTCGCAGATACGCAGTATTTT.

The gene calls are TRBV7-2 and TRBJ1-2; a possible D gene is TRBD1 (5 bases). V shed 4 bases and J shed 1 base, with 7 bases lying between them. CDR1 is SGHTA and CDR2 is FQGNSA in the germline V gene. CDR3 size: 13 residues. CDR3 coding DNA: TGTGCCAGCAGCTCGGGACTTAACTATGGCTACACCTTC. Translated, it gives CASSSGLNYGYTF.

The CDR3 DNA reads TGCGCCAGCAGTACGACAGGGGGCCGGGAGACCCAGTACTTC. This codes for CASSTTGGRETQYF. The chain carries TRBV5-1 and TRBJ2-5; 10 bases match TRBD1. Losses at the gene ends were 5 bases for V and 5 bases for J; bases not matched to a gene: 6. In germline, CDR1 is SGHRS, CDR2 YFSETQ. The CDR3 runs to 14 residues.

J is TRBJ1-5 and V is TRBV7-9; D gene uncertain. The CDR3 is made up of 15 amino acids. V lost 3 bases and J 0 bases, leaving 9 bases between the germline ends. From germline, CDR1 is SEHNR and CDR2 FQNEAQ (reference sequence). The DNA of the CDR3 is TGTGCCAGCAGCTTTCAAGGGAGTAGCAATCAGCCCCAGCATTTT. Protein product: CASSFQGSSNQPQHF.

This chain's CDR3 is CASSLIGSTGELFF. The DNA of the CDR3 is TGTGCCAGCAGCTTAATCGGTTCTACCGGGGAGCTGTTTTTT. The V call is TRBV7-3, the J call TRBJ2-2, with D uncertain. The CDR3 is made up of 14 amino acids. Trimming pared 1 base from V and 5 bases from J, leaving 8 bases between. The germline V gene encodes CDR1 SGHTA and CDR2 FQGTGA.

The V call is TRBV19, the J call TRBJ1-2, with D possibly being TRBD1 (5 bases). Trimming removed 7 bases from V and 4 bases from J, with 19 bases in between. The CDR3 totals 15 residues. Germline CDR1 and CDR2: LNHDA and SQIVND (reference sequence). The CDR3 nucleotides read TGTGCCAGTAAATATGCGGCAGGGTTAAGCTATGGCTACACCTTC. This translates into CASKYAAGLSYGYTF.

The chain employs TRBV2 and TRBJ2-1; 9 bases agree with TRBD2. This CDR3 contains 14 residues. Germline CDR1 is SNHLY and CDR2 is FYNNEI. J was trimmed by 9 bases and V by 2 bases; bases with no gene match: 5. The CDR3 loop is CASSEWGLASEQFF. The CDR3 coding sequence is TGTGCCAGCAGTGAATGGGGACTAGCTAGTGAGCAGTTCTTC.

This clone was observed many times. The genes are TRBV7-2 and TRBJ1-6; D not resolved. From germline, CDR1 is SGHTA and CDR2 FQGNSA. The ends were cut back, 7 bases at V and 6 bases at J, with 4 bases in the middle. The CDR3 runs 11 residues. The CDR3 nucleotides read TGTGCCAGCACCGGTAATTCACCCCTCCACTTT. Amino acids: CASTGNSPLHF. Full variable domain (outside the CDR3, taken from reference TRBV7-2 and TRBJ1-6): GAGVSQSPSNKVTEKGKDVELRCDPISGHTALYWYRQSLGQGLEFLIYFQGNSAPDKSGLPSDRFSAERTGGSVSTLTIQRTQQEDSAVYLCASTGNSPLHFGNGTRLTVT.

This chain connects TRBV5-1 to TRBJ2-7; possibly TRBD1 for D (6 bases). V lost 5 bases to trimming and J lost 5 bases, with 14 bases between them. There are 13 residues in the CDR3. Germline V gives CDR1 SGHRS, CDR2 YFSETQ. The CDR3 region is CASRLSGHHEQYF. The CDR3 nucleotides read TGCGCCAGCAGGTTATCGGGACACCACGAGCAGTACTTC.

The chain joins TRBV5-5 to TRBJ2-7; maybe TRBD2 (5 bases). The CDR3 consists of 14 residues. Germline loops: CDR1 SGHKS, CDR2 YYEKEE (reference sequence). The V end lost 3 bases, the J end lost 3 bases, and 13 bases lay between the germline ends. The CDR3 reads CASSSRVDHYEQYF. CDR3 DNA sequence: TGTGCCAGCAGCTCGAGGGTGGACCACTACGAGCAGTACTTC.

The chain couples TRBV13 to TRBJ2-1, with 11 bases fitting TRBD2. The V segment lost 6 bases and the J segment 4 bases; nucleotides outside the gene matches: 5. The CDR3 sequence is 15 residues long. The germline V gene has CDR1 PRHDT and CDR2 FYEKMQ (reference sequence). The CDR3 spells CASSSGTSGYNEQFF. The CDR3 DNA reads as TGTGCCAGCAGTTCCGGGACTAGCGGATACAATGAGCAGTTCTTC.

This chain joins TRBV5-1 and TRBJ1-5, with D possibly matching TRBD1 (5 bases). The CDR3 is 15 amino acids. Trimming pared 0 bases from V and 3 bases from J, leaving 10 bases between. Germline-derived CDR1 and CDR2 are SGHRS and YFSETQ. CDR3 loop: CASSLDARANQPQHF. DNA for the CDR3: TGCGCCAGCAGCTTGGATGCCAGGGCCAATCAGCCCCAGCATTTT.

V and J are TRBV25-1 and TRBJ2-5; TRBD1 is a possible D gene (5 bases). CDR1 MGHDK and CDR2 SYGVNS come from the germline V gene. This CDR3 region has 14 residues. V was pared by 2 bases and J by 1 base, with 8 bases between. CDR3 nucleotides: TGTGCCAGCAGTGAAGGGGCAGGCCAAGAGACCCAGTACTTC. Encoded protein: CASSEGAGQETQYF.

The chain links TRBV2 to TRBJ1-6; D is undetermined. Germline values: CDR1 SNHLY, CDR2 FYNNEI. The CDR3 consists of 13 residues. Trimming stripped 1 base from V and 6 bases from J, with 4 bases between. DNA for the CDR3: TGTGCCAGCAGTGAAGACTCTAATTCACCCCTCCACTTT. Translation gives CASSEDSNSPLHF. The full variable domain, its missing parts supplied by reference TRBV2 and TRBJ1-6, is EPEVTQTPSHQVTQMGQEVILRCVPISNHLYFYWYRQILGQKVEFLVSFYNNEISEKSEIFDDQFSVERPDGSNFTLKIRSTKLEDSAMYFCASSEDSNSPLHFGNGTRLTVT.

The chain uses TRBV10-2 and TRBJ1-5, with TRBD1 matching over 9 bases. Germline V gene data show CDR1 as WSHSY and CDR2 as SAAADI. This CDR3 has 13 amino acids. V lost 8 bases to trimming and J lost 6 bases; unmatched junction nucleotides: 5. The CDR3 DNA follows: TGCGCCAGCGGTACAGGGGGCCTTCAGCCCCAGCATTTT. Its protein is CASGTGGLQPQHF.

The chain is built from TRBV19 and TRBJ2-1, with 7 bases that match TRBD1. CDR1 and CDR2 from the germline V gene are LNHDA and SQIVND (reference sequence). V was clipped by 5 bases and J by 7 bases; unmatched bases: 11. CDR3 length equals 15 residues. The CDR3 DNA reads as TGTGCCAGTAGTGATTGGGACAGTGGAACGAATGAGCAGTTCTTC. Translation: CASSDWDSGTNEQFF.

This clone occurred a few times. DNA of the CDR3: TGTGCCAGCAAGGGACAGGGGTTGTGGGACACTGAAGCTTTCTTT. Translation: CASKGQGLWDTEAFF. The chain couples TRBV2 to TRBJ1-1; TRBD1 aligns across 10 bases. Germline CDR1 SNHLY, CDR2 FYNNEI. V gave up 7 bases and J gave up 3 bases; unmatched junction bases: 8. The CDR3 spans 15 residues.

The chain couples TRBV5-1 to TRBJ2-2; D is perhaps TRBD2 (5 bases). Germline V gene lookup returns CDR1 SGHRS and CDR2 YFSETQ. CDR3 size: 15 residues. V dropped 7 bases and J dropped 0 bases, with 13 bases sitting between them. CDR3 sequence: CASGPDSANTGELFF. In nucleotides, the CDR3 is TGCGCCAGCGGACCGGACTCTGCGAACACCGGGGAGCTGTTTTTT.

The chain has TRBV5-1 and TRBJ2-1, with 7 bases identical to TRBD1. CDR3 length: 14 amino acids. With 4 bases clipped from V and 5 bases from J, the junction kept 6 bases outside the gene matches. Germline-derived CDR1 and CDR2 are SGHRS and YFSETQ. The CDR3 DNA reads TGCGCCAGCAGCGGGGGACAGTGGAACAATGAGCAGTTCTTC. It yields the protein CASSGGQWNNEQFF.

The V call is TRBV18, the J call TRBJ2-7, with D unresolved. CDR3 length equals 14 residues. The V gene lost 3 bases and the J gene lost 2 bases, with 11 bases spanning the gap. Germline loops: CDR1 KGHSH, CDR2 LQKENI. Written as DNA, the CDR3 is TGTGCCAGCTCACCGCTGGGCAGTACCTACGAGCAGTACTTC. Its protein is CASSPLGSTYEQYF.

The V call is TRBV2, the J call TRBJ1-5; D unresolved. V shed 2 bases and J shed 2 bases, with 10 bases lying between them. This CDR3 has 15 amino acids. The germline V gene encodes CDR1 SNHLY and CDR2 FYNNEI. The CDR3 is CASSESGRRNQPQHF. The DNA of the CDR3 is TGTGCCAGCAGTGAAAGCGGACGGCGCAATCAGCCCCAGCATTTT.

This CDR3 is CASSEAGIDTQYF. The CDR3 DNA is TGCGCCAGCAGTGAAGCAGGGATAGATACGCAGTATTTT. This chain uses TRBV10-2 with TRBJ2-3, with a tentative D call TRBD1 (5 bases). CDR1 WSHSY and CDR2 SAAADI come from the germline V gene. V lost 3 bases, J lost 5 bases, and 9 bases lay in between. The CDR3 contains 13 residues.